The T cell receptor beta chain described here comes from a study of CD8 T cells in Susac syndrome. Random hexamers were used to reverse transcribe an amount of about 0.45 to 1 ug RNA. TCR beta CDR3 was amplified by immunoSEQ covering 54 Vbeta and 13 Jbeta. TCRdb redid the calling of the immunoSEQ multiplex PCR reads with MiXCR, one entry per CDR3 protein. The table shows about 400,000 distinct CDR3 sequences, with about 85% occurring only once. Germline V gene sequence: CDR1 MNHEY, CDR2 SVGEGT. CDR3 length: 15 residues. V lost 7 bases and J lost 0, with 15 bases in between. Sequencing targeted TCR beta in blood CD8+ and CD4+ T cells. The TEMRA cells underwent FACS enrichment, while the CD8+ and CD4+ T cells underwent negative isolation.

This clonotype originated in a human donor with multiple sclerosis. Sequenced sample: CD8+ T cells from PBMCs. The chain is built from TRBV6-2 or TRBV6-3 and TRBJ1-1, with a possible D match to TRBD1 (5 bases). The CDR3 protein is CASTRFGGVNTEAFF. The CDR3, as DNA: TGTGCCAGCACCCGATTCGGGGGAGTGAACACTGAAGCTTTCTTT.